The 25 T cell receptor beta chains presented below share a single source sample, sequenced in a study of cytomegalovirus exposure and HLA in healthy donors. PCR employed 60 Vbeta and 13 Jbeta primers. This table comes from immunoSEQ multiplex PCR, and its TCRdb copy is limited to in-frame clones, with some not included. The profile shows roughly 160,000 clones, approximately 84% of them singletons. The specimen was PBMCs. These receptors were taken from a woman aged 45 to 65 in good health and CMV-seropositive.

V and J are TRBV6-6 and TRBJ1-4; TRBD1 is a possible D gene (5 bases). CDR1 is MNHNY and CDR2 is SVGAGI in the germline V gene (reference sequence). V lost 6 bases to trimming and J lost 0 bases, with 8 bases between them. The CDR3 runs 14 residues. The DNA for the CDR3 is TGTGCCAGCAGCGGGACTGCAACTAATGAAAAACTGTTTTTT. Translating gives CASSGTATNEKLFF.

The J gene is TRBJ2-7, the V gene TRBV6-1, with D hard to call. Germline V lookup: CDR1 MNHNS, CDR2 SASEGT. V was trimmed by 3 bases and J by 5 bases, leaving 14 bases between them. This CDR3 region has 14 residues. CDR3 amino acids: CASSERQPVNEQYF. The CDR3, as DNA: TGTGCCAGCAGTGAGAGGCAGCCTGTCAACGAGCAGTACTTC.

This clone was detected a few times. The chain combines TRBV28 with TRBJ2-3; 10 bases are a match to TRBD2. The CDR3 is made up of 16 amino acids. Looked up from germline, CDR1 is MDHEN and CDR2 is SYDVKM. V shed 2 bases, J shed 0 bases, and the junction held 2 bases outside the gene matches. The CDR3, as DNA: TGTGCCAGCAGTTTAAATAGCGGGGGGAGCACAGATACGCAGTATTTT. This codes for CASSLNSGGSTDTQYF.

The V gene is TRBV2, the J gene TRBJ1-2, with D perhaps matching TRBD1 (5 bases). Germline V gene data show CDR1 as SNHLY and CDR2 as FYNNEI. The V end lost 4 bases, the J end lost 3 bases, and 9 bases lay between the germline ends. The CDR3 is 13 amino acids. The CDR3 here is CASSVETDYGYTF. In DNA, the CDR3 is TGTGCCAGCAGTGTCGAGACAGACTATGGCTACACCTTC. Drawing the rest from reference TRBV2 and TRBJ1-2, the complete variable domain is EPEVTQTPSHQVTQMGQEVILRCVPISNHLYFYWYRQILGQKVEFLVSFYNNEISEKSEIFDDQFSVERPDGSNFTLKIRSTKLEDSAMYFCASSVETDYGYTFGSGTRLTVV.

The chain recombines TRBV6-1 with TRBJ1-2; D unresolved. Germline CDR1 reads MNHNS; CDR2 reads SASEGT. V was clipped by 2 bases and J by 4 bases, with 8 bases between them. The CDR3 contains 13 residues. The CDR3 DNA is TGTGCCAGCAGTGAAAGGCAGGCCTATGGCTACACCTTC. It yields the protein CASSERQAYGYTF.

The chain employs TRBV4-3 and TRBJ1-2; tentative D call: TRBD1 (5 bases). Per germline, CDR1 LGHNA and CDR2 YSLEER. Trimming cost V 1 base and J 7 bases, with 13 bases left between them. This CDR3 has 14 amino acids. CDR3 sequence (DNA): TGCGCCAGCAGCCAAGGAGGGACTAAGGTTGGCTACACCTTC. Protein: CASSQGGTKVGYTF.

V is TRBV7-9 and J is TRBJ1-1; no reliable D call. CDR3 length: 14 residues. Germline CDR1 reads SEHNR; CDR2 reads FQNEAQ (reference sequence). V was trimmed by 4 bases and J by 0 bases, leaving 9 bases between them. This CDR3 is CASSSPTLNTEAFF. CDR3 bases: TGTGCCAGCAGCTCTCCAACACTGAACACTGAAGCTTTCTTT.

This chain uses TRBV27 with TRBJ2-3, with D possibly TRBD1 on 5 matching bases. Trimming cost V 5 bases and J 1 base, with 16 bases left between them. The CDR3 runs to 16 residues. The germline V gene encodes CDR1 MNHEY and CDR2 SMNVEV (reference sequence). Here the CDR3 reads CASSNALWGGTDTQYF. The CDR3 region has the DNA TGTGCCAGCAGTAACGCCCTATGGGGCGGCACAGATACGCAGTATTTT.

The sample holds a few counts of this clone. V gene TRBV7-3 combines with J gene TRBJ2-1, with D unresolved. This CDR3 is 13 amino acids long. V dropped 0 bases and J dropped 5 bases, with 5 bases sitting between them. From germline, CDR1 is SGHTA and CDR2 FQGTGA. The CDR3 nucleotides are TGTGCCAGCAGCTTAACAGCGAACAATGAGCAGTTCTTC. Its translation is CASSLTANNEQFF. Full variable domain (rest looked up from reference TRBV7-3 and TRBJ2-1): GAGVSQTPSNKVTEKGKYVELRCDPISGHTALYWYRQSLGQGPEFLIYFQGTGAADDSGLPNDRFFAVRPEGSVSTLKIQRTERGDSAVYLCASSLTANNEQFFGPGTRLTVL.

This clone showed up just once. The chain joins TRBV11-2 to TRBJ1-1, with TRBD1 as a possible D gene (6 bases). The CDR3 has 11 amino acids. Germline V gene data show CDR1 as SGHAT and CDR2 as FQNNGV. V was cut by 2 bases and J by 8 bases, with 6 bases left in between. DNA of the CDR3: TGTGCCAGCAGCTTACAGGGGGAAGCTTTCTTT. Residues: CASSLQGEAFF.

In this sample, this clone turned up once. The CDR3 region has the DNA TGTGCCAGCAGCTTGCAGGGGGCTCAGCCCCAGCATTTT. This encodes CASSLQGAQPQHF. The genes are TRBV5-4 and TRBJ1-5, with TRBD1 matching 8 bases. Trimming removed 1 base from V and 6 bases from J; junction bases left unmatched: 0. The CDR3 runs 13 residues. Germline CDR1 is SGHNT and CDR2 is YYREEE (reference sequence).

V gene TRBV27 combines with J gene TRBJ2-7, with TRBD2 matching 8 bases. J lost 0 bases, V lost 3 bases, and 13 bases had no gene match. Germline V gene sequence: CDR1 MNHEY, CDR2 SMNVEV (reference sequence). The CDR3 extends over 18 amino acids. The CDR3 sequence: CASSFWSLAGGLSYEQYF. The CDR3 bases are TGTGCCAGCAGTTTTTGGTCGTTGGCGGGAGGCCTCTCCTACGAGCAGTACTTC.

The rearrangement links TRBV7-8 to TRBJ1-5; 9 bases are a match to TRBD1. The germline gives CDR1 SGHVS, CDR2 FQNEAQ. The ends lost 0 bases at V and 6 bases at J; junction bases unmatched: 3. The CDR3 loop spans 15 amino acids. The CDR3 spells CASSLAVTGGQPQHF. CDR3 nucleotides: TGTGCCAGCAGCTTAGCAGTGACAGGGGGTCAGCCCCAGCATTTT.

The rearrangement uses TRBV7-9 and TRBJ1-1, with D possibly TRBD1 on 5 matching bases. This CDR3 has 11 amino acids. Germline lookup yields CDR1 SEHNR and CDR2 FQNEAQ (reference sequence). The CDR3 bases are TGTGGACTGACAGTGAACACTGAAGCTTTCTTT. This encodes CGLTVNTEAFF.

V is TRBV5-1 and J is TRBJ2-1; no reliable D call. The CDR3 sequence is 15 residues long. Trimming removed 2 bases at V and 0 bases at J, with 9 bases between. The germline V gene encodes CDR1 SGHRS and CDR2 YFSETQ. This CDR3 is CASSFVSSSYNEQFF. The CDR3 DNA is TGCGCCAGCAGCTTCGTCTCTAGCTCCTACAATGAGCAGTTCTTC.

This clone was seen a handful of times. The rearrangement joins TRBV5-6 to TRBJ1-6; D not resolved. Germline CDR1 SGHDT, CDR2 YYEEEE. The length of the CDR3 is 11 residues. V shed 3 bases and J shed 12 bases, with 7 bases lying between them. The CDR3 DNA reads TGTGCCAGCAGCTCCCCGGGACCCCTCCACTTT. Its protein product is CASSSPGPLHF.

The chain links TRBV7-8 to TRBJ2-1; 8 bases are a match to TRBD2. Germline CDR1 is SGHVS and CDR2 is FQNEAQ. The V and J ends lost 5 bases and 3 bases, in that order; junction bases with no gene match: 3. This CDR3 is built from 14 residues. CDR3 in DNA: TGTGCCAGCAGCCCCAGCGGGGGCTACAATGAGCAGTTCTTC. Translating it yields CASSPSGGYNEQFF.

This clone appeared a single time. The CDR3, as DNA: TGTGCCAGCAGCCCAGTGACCCTAGCTAACTATGGCTACACCTTC. Encoded protein: CASSPVTLANYGYTF. The chain carries TRBV9 and TRBJ1-2; D is ambiguous. From germline, CDR1 is SGDLS and CDR2 YYNGEE. This CDR3 spans 15 amino acids. Trimming stripped 4 bases from V and 0 bases from J, with 13 bases between.

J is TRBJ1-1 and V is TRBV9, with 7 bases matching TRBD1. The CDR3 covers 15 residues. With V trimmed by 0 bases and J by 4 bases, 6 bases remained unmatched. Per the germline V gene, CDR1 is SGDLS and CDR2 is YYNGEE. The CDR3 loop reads CASSVGKGAVTEAFF. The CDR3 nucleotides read TGTGCCAGCAGCGTAGGCAAGGGGGCGGTCACTGAAGCTTTCTTT.

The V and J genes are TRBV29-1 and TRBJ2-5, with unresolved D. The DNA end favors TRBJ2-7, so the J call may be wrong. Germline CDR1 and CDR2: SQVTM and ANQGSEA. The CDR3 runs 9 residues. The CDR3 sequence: CIPVSEQYF. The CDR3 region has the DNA TGCATCCCCGTAAGCGAGCAGTACTTC.

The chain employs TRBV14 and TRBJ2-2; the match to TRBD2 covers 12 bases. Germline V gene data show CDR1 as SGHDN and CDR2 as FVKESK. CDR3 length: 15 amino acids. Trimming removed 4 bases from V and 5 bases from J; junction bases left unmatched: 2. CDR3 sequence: CASSLGLAGTGELFF. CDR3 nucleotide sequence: TGTGCCAGCAGCCTTGGACTAGCGGGAACCGGGGAGCTGTTTTTT.

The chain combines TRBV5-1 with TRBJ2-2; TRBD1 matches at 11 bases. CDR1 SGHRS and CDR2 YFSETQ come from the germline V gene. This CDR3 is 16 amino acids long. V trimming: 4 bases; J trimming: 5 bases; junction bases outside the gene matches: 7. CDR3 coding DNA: TGCGCCAGCAGCCCCTGGACAGGGGGCGATACCGGGGAGCTGTTTTTT. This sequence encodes CASSPWTGGDTGELFF.

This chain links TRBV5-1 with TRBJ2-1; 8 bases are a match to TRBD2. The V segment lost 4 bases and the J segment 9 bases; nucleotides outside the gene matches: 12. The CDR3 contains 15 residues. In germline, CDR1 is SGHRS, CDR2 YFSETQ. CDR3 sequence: CASSPVPGLETEQFF. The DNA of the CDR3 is TGCGCCAGCAGCCCGGTCCCGGGACTAGAAACTGAGCAGTTCTTC.

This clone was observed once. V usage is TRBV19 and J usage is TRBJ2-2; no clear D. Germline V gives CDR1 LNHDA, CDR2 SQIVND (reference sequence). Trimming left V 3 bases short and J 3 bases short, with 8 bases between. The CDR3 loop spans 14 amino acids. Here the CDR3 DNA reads TGTGCCAGTAGTATCAGTCTCCACACCGGGGAGCTGTTTTTT. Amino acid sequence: CASSISLHTGELFF.

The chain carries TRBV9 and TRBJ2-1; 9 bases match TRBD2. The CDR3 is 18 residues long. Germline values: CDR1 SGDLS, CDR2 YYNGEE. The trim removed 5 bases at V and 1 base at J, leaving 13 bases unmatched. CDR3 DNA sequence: TGTGCCAGCAGTTCCGGGACTAGCACGACTGGGTCCTACAATGAGCAGTTCTTC. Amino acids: CASSSGTSTTGSYNEQFF.